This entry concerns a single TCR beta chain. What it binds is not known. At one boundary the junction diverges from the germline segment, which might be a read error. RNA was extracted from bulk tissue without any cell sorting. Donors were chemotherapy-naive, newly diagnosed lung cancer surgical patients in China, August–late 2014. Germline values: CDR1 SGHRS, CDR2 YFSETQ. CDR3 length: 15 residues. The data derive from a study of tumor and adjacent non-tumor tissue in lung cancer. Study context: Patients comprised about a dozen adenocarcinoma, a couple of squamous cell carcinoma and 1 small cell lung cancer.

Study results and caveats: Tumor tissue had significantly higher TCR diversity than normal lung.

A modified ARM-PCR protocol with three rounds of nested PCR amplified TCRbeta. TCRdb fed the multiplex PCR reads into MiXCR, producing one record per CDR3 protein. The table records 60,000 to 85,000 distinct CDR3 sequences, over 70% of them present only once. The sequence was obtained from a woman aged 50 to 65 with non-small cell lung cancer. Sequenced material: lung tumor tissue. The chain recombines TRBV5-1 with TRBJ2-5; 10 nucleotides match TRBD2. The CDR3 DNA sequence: TGCGCCAGTAGCTTGGGGACTAGCGCCTCCAAGATCCAGTACTTC. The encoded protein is CASSLGTSASKIQYF.